This TCR beta chain was identified during a study of beta chain features in type 1 diabetes. The study's findings and limits: Shortening of TCRB CDR3s, moderate but significant, appeared in all four CD4+ subsets of Type 1 diabetes patients. Type 1 diabetes patients had fewer VDJ junction insertions and more deletions. Resolution of whether HLA type affects TCRB rearrangement was not achieved here. The study found that naive, central memory and Treg TCRB repertoires appeared more similar in patients than in healthy donors.

Reverse transcribing all isolated RNA meant expressed TCRB transcripts were sequenced. Assay: immunoSEQ multiplex PCR; the TCRdb copy retains only in-frame clones and omits some. There are about 710,000 clones in the sample; over 13% occur only once, and 0.035% to 0.045% lies in the top ten. With respect to this clone: The antigen is undetermined.

Sort purity for all populations was recorded as exceeding 98%. The length of the CDR3 is 15 residues. Trimming took off 2 bases at V and 3 bases at J, with 10 bases between the two ends. Germline CDR1 MNHEY, CDR2 SVGAGI. The source material was naive CD4+ T cells from blood. This TCR was recovered from a man aged 18 to 35 with type 1 diabetes. The V and J genes are TRBV6-5 and TRBJ2-2; D ambiguous. The CDR3 region is CASSYRGGDTGELFF. The CDR3 nucleotides are TGTGCCAGCAGTTACCGAGGCGGCGACACCGGGGAGCTGTTTTTT.